A single sample gave rise to the 30 T cell receptor beta chains below, sequenced in a study of blood T cell repertoires in COVID-19. Sequenced by immunoSEQ multiplex PCR; TCRdb stores in-frame clones only, minus some. The sample lists around 93,000 clones, 80% to 90% seen once, with less than 20% in the top ten. Sequencing was done on a sample of peripheral blood. The receptors were sampled from a human donor in a cohort sampled during active COVID-19.

The gene calls are TRBV7-8 and TRBJ1-2; 7 bases agree with TRBD1. V was clipped by 5 bases and J by 0 bases; unmatched bases: 15. Looked up from germline, CDR1 is SGHVS and CDR2 is FQNEAQ. The CDR3 contains 18 residues. In DNA form, the CDR3 reads TGTGCCAGCAGCATAAGACTCGGGGACAGATCAACTAACTATGGCTACACCTTC. Encoded protein: CASSIRLGDRSTNYGYTF.

The genes are TRBV19 and TRBJ2-3, with D maybe TRBD1 (5 bases). CDR1 and CDR2 (germline): LNHDA, SQIVND (reference sequence). Trimming left V 4 bases short and J 3 bases short, with 5 bases between. This CDR3 contains 12 residues. This chain's CDR3 is CASSTGTDTQYF. CDR3 sequence (DNA): TGTGCCAGTAGTACAGGGACAGATACGCAGTATTTT.

The chain recombines TRBV7-9 with TRBJ2-6; D not certain. CDR1 and CDR2 (germline): SEHNR, FQNEAQ (reference sequence). CDR3 length: 13 amino acids. Trimming removed 5 bases at V and 5 bases at J, with 7 bases between. This CDR3 reads CASSPPWANVLTF. The CDR3 nucleotides are TGTGCCAGCAGCCCCCCTTGGGCCAACGTCCTGACTTTC.

This CDR3 is CASSFYWTGKTEAFF. As DNA, the CDR3 is TGTGCCAGCAGCTTTTACTGGACAGGGAAGACTGAAGCTTTCTTT. The chain has TRBV5-5 and TRBJ1-1; 8 bases align to TRBD1. The J segment lost 5 bases and the V segment lost 2 bases, leaving 8 bases of the junction unmatched. Per germline, CDR1 SGHKS and CDR2 YYEKEE (reference sequence). The CDR3 consists of 15 residues.

For this clone: The identical CDR3 is also encoded by other nucleotide sequences in the sample. The chain uses TRBV2 and TRBJ2-3, with TRBD2 matching 10 bases. The CDR3 has 15 residues. CDR1 SNHLY and CDR2 FYNNEI come from the germline V gene. Trimming took 5 bases from V and 1 from J; bases not matched to a gene: 3. In DNA, the CDR3 is TGTGCCAGCAGTCAGCTAGCGGGGGGCACAGATACGCAGTATTTT. It is translated as CASSQLAGGTDTQYF.

The chain couples TRBV3-1 (or the pseudogene TRBV3-2) to TRBJ1-2; D not certain. This CDR3 contains 15 residues. Deletions cut 1 base from V and 2 bases from J, with 11 bases between. The germline CDR1 and CDR2 sequences are LGHDT and YNNKEL (reference sequence). The CDR3 sequence: CASSQVPQSNYGYTF. The DNA of the CDR3 is TGTGCCAGCAGCCAAGTTCCACAGTCGAACTATGGCTACACCTTC.

This chain joins TRBV5-1 and TRBJ1-1, with D unresolved. CDR3 length equals 12 residues. The germline V gene encodes CDR1 SGHRS and CDR2 YFSETQ. V shed 2 bases and J shed 8 bases, with 10 bases lying between them. CDR3 DNA: TGCGCCAGCAGCTTCCCCGGGTCCGAAGCTTTCTTT. Its protein product is CASSFPGSEAFF.

In its sample, this clone was seen once. This CDR3 is CASSLVGNYGYTF. CDR3 coding DNA: TGTGCCAGCAGTTTGGTCGGTAACTATGGCTACACCTTC. The V gene is TRBV27, the J gene TRBJ1-2; no firm D call. Per germline, CDR1 MNHEY and CDR2 SMNVEV (reference sequence). Trimming removed 3 bases from V and 1 base from J, with 6 bases in between. This CDR3 is 13 amino acids long.

J is TRBJ1-6 and V is TRBV10-2; TRBD1 matches 10 bases. CDR3 length: 15 residues. Losses at the gene ends were 2 bases for V and 14 bases for J; bases not matched to a gene: 9. Per the germline V gene, CDR1 is WSHSY and CDR2 is SAAADI. The CDR3 reads CASSEPGTGDLALHF. CDR3 DNA: TGCGCCAGCAGTGAGCCAGGGACAGGGGATTTGGCCCTCCACTTT.

The V call is TRBV7-9, the J call TRBJ2-7, with D possibly being TRBD2 (5 bases). Trimming cost V 4 bases and J 5 bases, with 12 bases left between them. CDR3 length equals 13 residues. Germline lookup yields CDR1 SEHNR and CDR2 FQNEAQ (reference sequence). DNA of the CDR3: TGTGCCAGCAGCTCCCCGGGATTCCACGAGCAGTACTTC. Translation gives CASSSPGFHEQYF.

V is TRBV6-5 and J is TRBJ2-1; 10 bases are shared with TRBD1. The germline CDR1 and CDR2 sequences are MNHEY and SVGAGI. The CDR3 length is 15 residues. Losses at the gene ends were 5 bases for V and 1 base for J; bases not matched to a gene: 2. CDR3 in amino acids: CASSPDRGSYNEQFF. CDR3 nucleotide sequence: TGTGCCAGCAGTCCGGACAGGGGGTCCTACAATGAGCAGTTCTTC.

This rearrangement joins TRBV18 to TRBJ1-3, with 11 bases lining up with TRBD1. Losses at the gene ends were 6 bases for V and 10 bases for J; bases not matched to a gene: 11. Germline lookup yields CDR1 KGHSH and CDR2 LQKENI. The CDR3 is 15 amino acids. The CDR3 sequence: CASSPRTGGSGTIYF. The CDR3 DNA reads as TGTGCCAGCTCGCCAAGGACAGGGGGCTCGGGGACCATATATTTT.

The chain carries TRBV6-5 and TRBJ1-2; 10 nucleotides agree with TRBD1. J gave up 4 bases and V 6 bases, and 8 bases lay outside the gene matches. Germline values: CDR1 MNHEY, CDR2 SVGAGI. The CDR3 has 15 amino acids. The CDR3 spells CASRPLDRGLYGYTF. CDR3 bases: TGTGCCAGCAGGCCCCTCGACAGGGGGCTCTATGGCTACACCTTC.

This chain uses TRBV5-1 with TRBJ1-2; D gene uncertain. Germline V lookup: CDR1 SGHRS, CDR2 YFSETQ. Trimming removed 1 base at V and 0 bases at J, with 10 bases between. This CDR3 comprises 15 residues. CDR3 DNA sequence: TGCGCCAGCAGCTTGCAAGTGTCGGCTAACTATGGCTACACCTTC. It yields the protein CASSLQVSANYGYTF. Using reference TRBV5-1 and TRBJ1-2 for the parts outside the CDR3, the full variable domain is KAGVTQTPRYLIKTRGQQVTLSCSPISGHRSVSWYQQTPGQGLQFLFEYFSETQRNKGNFPGRFSGRQFSNSRSEMNVSTLELGDSALYLCASSLQVSANYGYTFGSGTRLTVV.

The genes are TRBV29-1 and TRBJ1-6; 9 nucleotides agree with TRBD1. This CDR3 has 13 amino acids. V lost 7 bases to trimming and J lost 7 bases; unmatched junction nucleotides: 5. Germline V CDR1 and CDR2: SQVTM, ANQGSEA. The chain's CDR3 is CSATTGGNSPLHF. The CDR3 DNA sequence: TGCAGCGCAACGACAGGGGGGAATTCACCCCTCCACTTT.

Here the CDR3 reads CASTTSGSPYNEQFF. The DNA of the CDR3 is TGTGCCAGCACCACTAGCGGGTCCCCGTACAATGAGCAGTTCTTC. The chain has TRBV13 and TRBJ2-1, with 9 bases aligning to TRBD2. Trimming at V came to 7 bases and at J to 4 bases, leaving 8 bases not matched to a gene. There are 15 residues in the CDR3. Germline V lookup: CDR1 PRHDT, CDR2 FYEKMQ (reference sequence).

This CDR3 is CASSPPGQGKNIQYF. The CDR3 region has the DNA TGTGCCAGCAGCCCACCGGGACAGGGTAAAAACATTCAGTACTTC. The chain employs TRBV5-4 and TRBJ2-4, with TRBD1 matching 9 bases. The CDR3 extends over 15 amino acids. After removal of 4 bases from V and 4 bases from J, the junction contained 6 bases not matched to a gene. CDR1 SGHNT and CDR2 YYREEE come from the germline V gene (reference sequence).

This clone was observed once. CDR3 region: CASSFGGRTYNEQFF. The CDR3 nucleotides are TGTGCCAGCAGCTTCGGGGGGCGAACCTACAATGAGCAGTTCTTC. V gene TRBV7-2 combines with J gene TRBJ2-1, with D possibly being TRBD2 (7 bases). Germline CDR1 is SGHTA and CDR2 is FQGNSA. The CDR3 has 15 amino acids. Between the trimmed V and J ends, which lost 3 bases and 2 bases, there was a span of 11 bases.

This chain joins TRBV14 and TRBJ2-1; the match to TRBD2 covers 11 bases. The V and J ends lost 5 bases and 4 bases, in that order; junction bases with no gene match: 7. Germline V gene data show CDR1 as SGHDN and CDR2 as FVKESK. There are 16 residues in the CDR3. CDR3 residues: CASSSPGLAVYNEQFF. The CDR3 DNA reads TGTGCCAGCAGCTCACCGGGACTAGCGGTATACAATGAGCAGTTCTTC. Looking up the rest from reference TRBV14 and TRBJ2-1 gives the full variable domain: EAGVTQFPSHSVIEKGQTVTLRCDPISGHDNLYWYRRVMGKEIKFLLHFVKESKQDESGMPNNRFLAERTGGTYSTLKVQPAELEDSGVYFCASSSPGLAVYNEQFFGPGTRLTVL.

The chain is built from TRBV7-9 and TRBJ2-1, with 10 bases identical to TRBD2. The germline CDR1 and CDR2 sequences are SEHNR and FQNEAQ (reference sequence). With V trimmed by 1 base and J by 5 bases, 5 bases remained unmatched. The CDR3 has 16 amino acids. CDR3 coding DNA: TGTGCCAGCAGCTTAGGTATTACTAGCGGGGACAATGAGCAGTTCTTC. It specifies CASSLGITSGDNEQFF.

The chain combines TRBV4-1 with TRBJ2-7, with 8 bases that match TRBD2. Germline V gene lookup returns CDR1 MGHRA and CDR2 YSYEKL. CDR3 length: 16 amino acids. Losses at the gene ends were 4 bases for V and 1 base for J; bases not matched to a gene: 9. CDR3 residues: CASSPQSAGASYEQYF. DNA for the CDR3: TGCGCCAGCAGCCCACAATCAGCGGGAGCTTCCTACGAGCAGTACTTC.

The V gene is TRBV27, the J gene TRBJ2-2, with D maybe TRBD1 (5 bases). The CDR3 runs 15 residues. V lost 8 bases and J 1 base, leaving 14 bases between the germline ends. CDR1 and CDR2 (germline): MNHEY, SMNVEV (reference sequence). CDR3 protein: CASGRGSMNTGELFF. CDR3 nucleotide sequence: TGTGCCAGCGGAAGGGGCTCCATGAACACCGGGGAGCTGTTTTTT.

The J gene is TRBJ2-5, the V gene TRBV5-1; 7 bases align to TRBD2. The CDR3 covers 14 residues. Germline loops: CDR1 SGHRS, CDR2 YFSETQ. The ends lost 4 bases at V and 0 bases at J; junction bases unmatched: 3. CDR3 DNA: TGCGCCAGCAGCCCCGGGGGGTACCAAGAGACCCAGTACTTC. Translation: CASSPGGYQETQYF.

V usage is TRBV10-3 and J usage is TRBJ1-2; TRBD1 matches at 9 bases. This CDR3 has 15 amino acids. V lost 3 bases, J lost 3 bases, and 5 bases stayed unmatched. CDR1 is ENHRY and CDR2 is SYGVKD in the germline V gene. The CDR3: CAISDAGTGYYGYTF. The CDR3 bases are TGTGCCATCAGTGACGCCGGGACAGGGTACTATGGCTACACCTTC.

The chain employs TRBV3-1 (or the pseudogene TRBV3-2) and TRBJ2-3, with D possibly matching TRBD1 (5 bases). V shed 2 bases and J shed 0 bases, with 12 bases lying between them. The CDR3 covers 16 residues. Germline V lookup: CDR1 LGHDT, CDR2 YNNKEL (reference sequence). The CDR3 nucleotides are TGTGCCAGCAGCCAATCAGGGAAGTCCAGCACAGATACGCAGTATTTT. Residues: CASSQSGKSSTDTQYF.

The gene calls are TRBV18 and TRBJ2-3; 13 bases map to TRBD2. Trimming removed 6 bases from V and 0 bases from J; junction bases left unmatched: 6. This CDR3 is built from 17 residues. Germline V gene lookup returns CDR1 KGHSH and CDR2 LQKENI. The CDR3 coding sequence is TGTGCCAGCTCGCGGACTAGCGGGGGAACTAGCACAGATACGCAGTATTTT. It encodes CASSRTSGGTSTDTQYF.

This clone was observed a handful of times. The same CDR3 also results from other DNA sequences found in this sample. The rearrangement links TRBV19 to TRBJ2-7; 11 bases fit TRBD2. Unmatched junction bases numbered 5, after V lost 3 bases and J lost 1 base. Germline V gene lookup returns CDR1 LNHDA and CDR2 SQIVND (reference sequence). The CDR3 is made up of 16 amino acids. As DNA, the CDR3 is TGTGCCAGTAGTATTGGGGGGACTAGCGGTTCCTACGAGCAGTACTTC. As protein: CASSIGGTSGSYEQYF. Filled out from reference TRBV19 and TRBJ2-7, the complete variable domain reads DGGITQSPKYLFRKEGQNVTLSCEQNLNHDAMYWYRQDPGQGLRLIYYSQIVNDFQKGDIAEGYSVSREKKESFPLTVTSAQKNPTAFYLCASSIGGTSGSYEQYFGPGTRLTVT.

V gene TRBV19 combines with J gene TRBJ2-5; 9 nucleotides line up with TRBD1. The CDR3 sequence is 14 residues long. The germline V gene has CDR1 LNHDA and CDR2 SQIVND (reference sequence). V was clipped by 4 bases and J by 6 bases; unmatched bases: 6. Here the CDR3 reads CASSTQQGAKTQYF. The CDR3 DNA sequence: TGTGCCAGTAGTACACAACAGGGGGCAAAGACCCAGTACTTC.

The table lists this clone with a few counts. V is TRBV7-3 and J is TRBJ1-6; 9 bases agree with TRBD1. With 5 bases clipped from V and 8 bases from J, the junction kept 7 bases outside the gene matches. Per germline, CDR1 SGHTA and CDR2 FQGTGA. This CDR3 spans 15 amino acids. The CDR3 reads CASSRTGTGHSPLHF. The CDR3 nucleotides read TGTGCCAGCAGCCGAACCGGGACAGGGCATTCACCCCTCCACTTT. The variable domain in full, with the rest retrieved from reference TRBV7-3 and TRBJ1-6, is GAGVSQTPSNKVTEKGKYVELRCDPISGHTALYWYRQSLGQGPEFLIYFQGTGAADDSGLPNDRFFAVRPEGSVSTLKIQRTERGDSAVYLCASSRTGTGHSPLHFGNGTRLTVT.

This clone was counted a single time. The sample contains more than one DNA sequence encoding this CDR3. The chain joins TRBV6-1 to TRBJ2-7; TRBD1 aligns across 7 bases. Germline values: CDR1 MNHNS, CDR2 SASEGT. V lost 0 bases to trimming and J lost 2 bases; unmatched junction nucleotides: 1. The CDR3 is 14 residues long. CDR3 protein: CASSEAGGPYEQYF. The DNA for the CDR3 is TGTGCCAGCAGTGAAGCAGGGGGCCCCTACGAGCAGTACTTC.